Listed below are T cell receptor beta chains from one sample, sequenced in a study of shared clonotypes between healthy human individuals. Only in-frame clones appear in the TCRdb table, and some are missing; sequencing was by immunoSEQ multiplex PCR. The sample lists 550,000 to 850,000 clones, about two thirds seen once, with more than 1.5% in the top ten. Material: memory CD4+ T cells sorted from blood. The receptor set was obtained from a woman between 25 and 40 years old in good health. Both conserved end residues are part of each CDR3. Fields, in order: clone size, D gene, V gene, CDR3 length, J gene, CDR3 protein, CDR3 DNA. The D gene is left open where the match is weak. Rows give clone size only sometimes, using once, few, many, or a class for an expanded clone.

size: -; D: -; V: TRBV30; length: 13; J: TRBJ1-5; CDR3: CAWSSGYNQPQHF; DNA: TGTGCCTGGAGTAGTGGCTATAATCAGCCCCAGCATTTT
size: -; D: -; V: TRBV18; length: 15; J: TRBJ1-1; CDR3: CASSPDRDNLREAFF; DNA: TGTGCCAGCTCACCAGATAGGGACAACCTGCGTGAAGCTTTCTTT
size: few; D: -; V: TRBV29-1; length: 11; J: TRBJ1-2; CDR3: CSVDRNYGYTF; DNA: TGCAGCGTTGACAGGAACTATGGCTACACCTTC
size: -; D: TRBD1; V: TRBV4-1; length: 15; J: TRBJ1-4; CDR3: CASSLLTGGNEKLFF; DNA: TGCGCCAGCAGCCTTCTGACAGGGGGCAATGAAAAACTGTTTTTT
size: -; D: TRBD2; V: TRBV29-1; length: 15; J: TRBJ2-1; CDR3: CSVPGTSGIQGEQFF; DNA: TGCAGCGTCCCCGGGACTAGCGGGATTCAGGGTGAGCAGTTCTTC
size: -; D: TRBD2; V: TRBV11-3; length: 14; J: TRBJ2-2; CDR3: CASSQERGIGELFF; DNA: TGTGCCAGCAGCCAAGAGCGGGGCATCGGGGAGCTGTTTTTT
size: -; D: -; V: TRBV19; length: 14; J: TRBJ1-5; CDR3: CASSIGISNQPQHF; DNA: TGTGCCAGTAGTATAGGGATTAGCAATCAGCCCCAGCATTTT
size: few; D: -; V: TRBV25-1; length: 16; J: TRBJ1-2; CDR3: CASSEFGTKENYGYTF; DNA: TGTGCCAGCAGTGAATTCGGGACAAAAGAGAACTATGGCTACACCTTC
size: -; D: -; V: TRBV11-1; length: 15; J: TRBJ2-6; CDR3: CASSFGSSGANVLTF; DNA: TGTGCCAGCAGCTTCGGGAGCTCTGGGGCCAACGTCCTGACTTTC
size: -; D: -; V: TRBV13; length: 16; J: TRBJ2-5; CDR3: CASSLFIGRGPETQYF; DNA: TGTGCCAGCAGCTTATTTATTGGGAGGGGGCCAGAGACCCAGTACTTC
size: -; D: TRBD1; V: TRBV11-2; length: 15; J: TRBJ2-7; CDR3: CASSFTGTVAYEQYF; DNA: TGTGCCAGCAGCTTTACCGGGACAGTGGCCTACGAGCAGTACTTC
size: -; D: TRBD2; V: TRBV19; length: 14; J: TRBJ2-2; CDR3: CATRPPGGSGELFF; DNA: TGTGCCACCCGGCCTCCGGGGGGTTCCGGGGAGCTGTTTTTT
size: -; D: TRBD2; V: TRBV25-1; length: 16; J: TRBJ2-7; CDR3: CASSEKTSGSSYEQYF; DNA: TGTGCCAGCAGTGAAAAGACTAGCGGGAGCTCCTACGAGCAGTACTTC
size: -; D: -; V: TRBV5-1; length: 15; J: TRBJ2-1; CDR3: CASSVDSMGYNEQFF; DNA: TGCGCCAGCAGCGTAGACAGTATGGGGTACAATGAGCAGTTCTTC
size: -; D: -; V: TRBV28; length: 15; J: TRBJ2-3; CDR3: CASSISGPTADTQYF; DNA: TGTGCCAGCAGTATATCAGGGCCGACGGCAGATACGCAGTATTTT
size: -; D: TRBD2; V: TRBV6-5; length: 16; J: TRBJ2-3; CDR3: CASSYTGLAGADTQYF; DNA: TGTGCCAGCAGTTACACAGGACTAGCGGGAGCAGATACGCAGTATTTT
size: -; D: TRBD2; V: TRBV7-3; length: 15; J: TRBJ2-2; CDR3: CASSRTSGSGGELFF; DNA: TGTGCCAGCAGCCGAACTAGCGGGAGTGGCGGGGAGCTGTTTTTT
size: -; D: -; V: TRBV7-3; length: 13; J: TRBJ1-2; CDR3: CASSPGSNYGYTF; DNA: TGTGCCAGCAGCCCCGGGTCCAACTATGGCTACACCTTC
size: once; D: -; V: TRBV2; length: 14; J: TRBJ2-2; CDR3: CASIAGANTGELFF; DNA: TGTGCCAGCATCGCAGGGGCGAACACCGGGGAGCTGTTTTTT
size: -; D: -; V: TRBV28; length: 14; J: TRBJ1-2; CDR3: CASSRASLNYGYTF; DNA: TGTGCCAGCAGTCGGGCCAGCTTAAACTATGGCTACACCTTC
size: -; D: TRBD2; V: TRBV18; length: 15; J: TRBJ2-7; CDR3: CASSPTSGSGYEQYF; DNA: TGTGCCAGCTCACCCACTAGCGGGAGTGGGTACGAGCAGTACTTC
size: -; D: TRBD1; V: TRBV5-1; length: 14; J: TRBJ2-3; CDR3: CASSLGTEGDTQYF; DNA: TGCGCCAGCAGCTTAGGGACAGAAGGAGATACGCAGTATTTT
size: once; D: TRBD1; V: TRBV6-1; length: 16; J: TRBJ2-7; CDR3: CASSDTSAGGSYEQYF; DNA: TGTGCCAGCAGTGATACGTCGGCAGGGGGCTCCTACGAGCAGTACTTC
size: -; D: TRBD1; V: TRBV19; length: 14; J: TRBJ1-1; CDR3: CASGSLTGGTEAFF; DNA: TGTGCCAGTGGGTCCCTCACAGGGGGCACTGAAGCTTTCTTT
size: -; D: -; V: TRBV5-4; length: 14; J: TRBJ2-5; CDR3: CASSGPTQQETQYF; DNA: TGTGCCAGCAGCGGACCGACTCAGCAAGAGACCCAGTACTTC
size: -; D: TRBD1; V: TRBV28; length: 14; J: TRBJ1-2; CDR3: CASRGTGSNYGYTF; DNA: TGTGCCAGCAGGGGGACAGGTTCTAACTATGGCTACACCTTC
size: -; D: TRBD2; V: TRBV28; length: 15; J: TRBJ2-3; CDR3: CASSLAGGGTDTQYF; DNA: TGTGCCAGCAGCTTAGCGGGAGGCGGCACAGATACGCAGTATTTT
size: -; D: -; V: TRBV29-1; length: 13; J: TRBJ2-5; CDR3: CSVENHAAETQYF; DNA: TGCAGCGTTGAAAACCACGCAGCCGAGACCCAGTACTTC
size: -; D: -; V: TRBV2; length: 11; J: TRBJ2-4; CDR3: CASSHSILQYF; DNA: TGTGCCAGCAGTCATAGTATCCTTCAGTACTTC
size: -; D: -; V: TRBV7-9; length: 14; J: TRBJ1-2; CDR3: CASSELGRADGYTF; DNA: TGTGCCAGCAGCGAACTGGGGCGAGCGGATGGCTACACCTTC
size: -; D: -; V: TRBV7-9; length: 15; J: TRBJ1-2; CDR3: CASSLISGGLRGYTF; DNA: TGTGCCAGCAGCTTAATCTCAGGCGGCCTCCGGGGCTACACCTTC
size: few; D: TRBD1; V: TRBV18; length: 16; J: TRBJ1-1; CDR3: CASSLAWDRDNTEAFF; DNA: TGTGCCAGCTCACTGGCCTGGGACAGGGATAACACTGAAGCTTTCTTT
size: once; D: -; V: TRBV28; length: 16; J: TRBJ2-1; CDR3: CASSPPPRRSYNEQFF; DNA: TGTGCCAGCAGCCCCCCTCCTAGGAGGTCCTACAATGAGCAGTTCTTC
size: -; D: -; V: TRBV28; length: 15; J: TRBJ2-5; CDR3: CASSTFGLKQETQYF; DNA: TGTGCCAGCAGTACGTTTGGCTTAAAACAAGAGACCCAGTACTTC